A selection of T cell receptor beta chains follows, all from one sample in a study of shared clonotypes between healthy human individuals. Here immunoSEQ multiplex PCR was the method, and the copy in TCRdb shows in-frame clones only, minus some. This sample has around 2,100,000 clones, with about 95% found just once. Sequenced sample: naive CD8+ T cells sorted from blood. The receptors here all came from a man younger than 35 in good health. CDR3s include the opening cysteine and the closing phenylalanine or tryptophan. The D gene is left open where the match is weak. Clone size is stated in some rows and not others, as once, few, many or a class when expanded.

TRBD2	TRBV7-8	TRBJ2-2	.	CASSPAGVYTGELFF	TGTGCCAGCAGCCCAGCGGGAGTCTACACCGGGGAGCTGTTTTTT
.	TRBV30	TRBJ2-7	many	CAWTLGQHEQYF	TGTGCCTGGACCCTCGGACAGCACGAGCAGTACTTC
.	TRBV5-6	TRBJ1-2	.	CASSLVPMDGYTF	TGTGCCAGCAGCTTGGTACCTATGGACGGCTACACCTTC
TRBD1	TRBV7-8	TRBJ2-5	.	CASSFLGQGSQETQYF	TGTGCCAGCAGCTTTTTGGGACAGGGGTCCCAAGAGACCCAGTACTTC
TRBD1	TRBV4-1	TRBJ1-5	.	CASSQRQGWGQPQHF	TGCGCCAGCAGCCAAAGACAGGGTTGGGGTCAGCCCCAGCATTTT
.	TRBV29-1	TRBJ1-1	.	CSVVEQGEYGFF	TGCAGCGTTGTAGAACAGGGAGAATACGGTTTCTTT
.	TRBV30	TRBJ2-3	once	CAWTKQGFTDTQYF	TGTGCCTGGACTAAACAGGGCTTCACAGATACGCAGTATTTT
.	TRBV19	TRBJ2-7	.	CASSYRDSYEQYF	TGTGCCAGTAGTTACAGGGATTCCTACGAGCAGTACTTC
TRBD2	TRBV7-2	TRBJ2-7	.	CASSLVGLLAEVTYEQYF	TGTGCCAGCAGCTTAGTCGGCTTACTAGCGGAAGTCACCTACGAGCAGTACTTC
.	TRBV27	TRBJ1-1	.	CASSYLGGNTEAFF	TGTGCCAGCAGTTATCTAGGGGGAAACACTGAAGCTTTCTTT
.	TRBV13	TRBJ1-1	.	CASSQAPNTEAFF	TGTGCCAGCAGCCAGGCACCGAACACTGAAGCTTTCTTT
.	TRBV11-1	TRBJ2-7	once	CASSFGSDYEQYF	TGTGCCAGCAGCTTTGGCAGCGACTACGAGCAGTACTTC
.	TRBV7-9	TRBJ2-7	.	CASSLDGNYEQYF	TGTGCCAGCAGCCTAGACGGAAACTACGAGCAGTACTTC
.	TRBV28	TRBJ1-1	.	CASTLGWGNTEAFF	TGTGCCAGCACCCTTGGGTGGGGGAACACTGAAGCTTTCTTT
.	TRBV27	TRBJ2-1	.	CASSLDRNYNEQFF	TGTGCCAGCAGTCTAGACAGAAACTACAATGAGCAGTTCTTC
.	TRBV5-4	TRBJ2-7	once	CASSSTPSYEQYF	TGTGCCAGCAGCTCCACACCGAGCTACGAGCAGTACTTC
.	TRBV7-9	TRBJ2-5	.	CASSPSISAGPEQQETQYF	TGTGCCAGCAGCCCATCGATTTCCGCGGGGCCAGAACAACAAGAGACCCAGTACTTC
TRBD1	TRBV5-4	TRBJ1-2	.	CASSSTGGTGYTF	TGTGCCAGCAGCTCGACAGGGGGGACTGGCTACACCTTC
.	TRBV5-6	TRBJ2-5	.	CASSILSVRETQYF	TGTGCCAGCAGCATCTTATCCGTCCGGGAGACCCAGTACTTC
TRBD1	TRBV7-9	TRBJ2-3	.	CASSEFSGTVTDTQYF	TGTGCCAGCAGCGAGTTCTCGGGGACAGTCACAGATACGCAGTATTTT
TRBD2	TRBV7-3	TRBJ2-5	.	CASSPGLAGGETQYF	TGTGCCAGCAGCCCCGGACTAGCGGGGGGGGAGACCCAGTACTTC
.	TRBV25-1	TRBJ2-5	.	CATGGPPYF	TGTGCCACAGGGGGGCCCCCATACTTC
.	TRBV6-6	TRBJ1-2	once	CASSYRKPLFSNGYTF	TGTGCCAGCAGCTACCGAAAGCCGCTGTTTTCGAATGGCTACACCTTC
TRBD2	TRBV5-1	TRBJ2-1	.	CASSRTREAHNEQFF	TGCGCCAGCAGCCGTACGCGGGAGGCCCACAATGAGCAGTTCTTC
.	TRBV7-9	TRBJ1-2	.	CASSPPQTVWGYTF	TGTGCCAGCAGCCCCCCGCAGACGGTGTGGGGCTACACCTTC
TRBD1	TRBV4-1	TRBJ2-7	.	CASSQDPGLTGGFYEQYF	TGCGCCAGCAGCCAAGATCCGGGGCTGACAGGGGGCTTCTACGAGCAGTACTTC
.	TRBV28	TRBJ2-5	.	CASSLSPEGETQYF	TGTGCCAGCAGTTTAAGTCCCGAGGGGGAGACCCAGTACTTC
TRBD2	TRBV27	TRBJ2-7	.	CASSFLGTSGSYEQYF	TGTGCCAGCAGTTTTCTAGGGACTAGCGGGAGCTACGAGCAGTACTTC
.	TRBV5-4	TRBJ1-2	.	CASSGTKAGFYGYTF	TGTGCCAGCAGCGGAACCAAGGCGGGCTTCTATGGCTACACCTTC
TRBD1	TRBV30	TRBJ1-2	.	CAWSRTGEEDTF	TGTGCCTGGAGTAGAACAGGGGAAGAAGACACCTTC
.	TRBV16	TRBJ2-5	.	CASSQSGETQYF	TGTGCCAGCAGCCAATCCGGGGAGACCCAGTACTTC
TRBD2	TRBV13	TRBJ2-7	.	CASSILAGGFYEQYF	TGTGCCAGCAGCATTCTAGCGGGGGGATTCTACGAGCAGTACTTC
.	TRBV13	TRBJ1-2	.	CASSVSGDYGYTF	TGTGCCAGCAGCGTTTCTGGAGACTATGGCTACACCTTC
TRBD2	TRBV13	TRBJ2-7	once	CASSARLAGGTYEQYF	TGTGCCAGCAGCGCGAGACTAGCGGGAGGGACCTACGAGCAGTACTTC
TRBD1	TRBV5-1	TRBJ2-3	.	CASSLPTGAGDTQYF	TGCGCCAGCAGCTTGCCGACAGGGGCTGGAGATACGCAGTATTTT
.	TRBV7-2	TRBJ2-3	.	CASSLVEGGTDTQYF	TGTGCCAGCAGCTTAGTGGAAGGGGGCACAGATACGCAGTATTTT
.	TRBV30	TRBJ2-7	.	CAWSVMGGTYEQYF	TGTGCCTGGAGTGTTATGGGGGGAACCTACGAGCAGTACTTC
.	TRBV28	TRBJ1-4	.	CASSFRPGEQGHNEKLFF	TGTGCCAGCAGTTTCCGCCCCGGGGAGCAGGGGCATAATGAAAAACTGTTTTTT
.	TRBV10-2	TRBJ1-4	.	CASSESEDSVGEKLFF	TGCGCCAGCAGTGAGTCGGAGGACAGTGTCGGGGAAAAACTGTTTTTT
.	TRBV9	TRBJ2-3	.	CASSVEWGGDPDTQYF	TGTGCCAGCAGCGTAGAATGGGGGGGCGACCCAGATACGCAGTATTTT
.	TRBV27	TRBJ1-5	once	CASSQRTLTRGSKSYSNQPQHF	TGTGCCAGCAGTCAACGAACCCTGACCCGCGGGAGCAAATCATATAGCAATCAGCCCCAGCATTTT
.	TRBV5-4	TRBJ2-3	.	CASSEWQGHGTDTQYF	TGTGCCAGCAGCGAGTGGCAGGGCCACGGCACAGATACGCAGTATTTT
.	TRBV4-1	TRBJ2-5	.	CASSQIIREETQYF	TGCGCCAGCAGCCAAATAATCCGGGAAGAGACCCAGTACTTC
TRBD2	TRBV11-2	TRBJ2-1	.	CASSLETSGGGEQFF	TGTGCCAGCAGCTTAGAGACTAGCGGGGGTGGTGAGCAGTTCTTC
.	TRBV21-1	TRBJ1-6	.	CASSKALPVSYNSPLHF	TGTGCCAGCAGCAAAGCCCTCCCGGTCTCCTATAATTCACCCCTCCACTTT
TRBD2	TRBV5-1	TRBJ2-5	.	CASSLGGGDQETQYF	TGCGCCAGCAGCTTGGGCGGGGGTGATCAAGAGACCCAGTACTTC
.	TRBV9	TRBJ2-7	once	CASSVGWINSYEQYF	TGTGCCAGCAGCGTAGGTTGGATAAACTCCTACGAGCAGTACTTC
.	TRBV18	TRBJ2-3	.	CASSPPPLVDTQYF	TGTGCCAGCTCACCACCTCCACTTGTAGATACGCAGTATTTT
TRBD1	TRBV6-5	TRBJ2-1	once	CASSLGQSSYNEQFF	TGTGCCAGCAGTTTGGGACAGAGCTCCTACAATGAGCAGTTCTTC
.	TRBV7-9	TRBJ1-1	.	CASSLVVGGDTEAFF	TGTGCCAGCAGCTTAGTGGTTGGGGGGGACACTGAAGCTTTCTTT
.	TRBV9	TRBJ2-5	once	CASSVGGSGETQYF	TGTGCCAGCAGCGTAGGTGGGAGCGGCGAGACCCAGTACTTC